This entry features one T cell receptor (beta chain) sequence. Assay: immunoSEQ multiplex PCR; the TCRdb copy retains only in-frame clones and omits some. This sample yields more than 95,000 clones, of which under 90% are seen a single time; approximately 3% belongs to the top ten. The data belong to a study of T cell clones after liver transplantation. Germline V gene lookup returns CDR1 SGHDN and CDR2 FVKESK. The V gene end was trimmed by 2 bases and the J gene end by 0 bases; junction bases not matched to a gene: 8. This CDR3 comprises 19 residues. This chain connects TRBV14 to TRBJ2-2; 11 nucleotides match TRBD2. Sequences were derived from CD4+ T cells from blood, sampled approximately 43 months after liver transplant. The sequence was obtained from a human patient who received a liver transplant. Some T cells may originate from the graft donor. As DNA, the CDR3 is TGTGCCAGCAGCCAAATACCGGGACTAGCGGAAGCGAACACCGGGGAGCTGTTTTTT. Translated, it gives CASSQIPGLAEANTGELFF. Filled out from reference TRBV14 and TRBJ2-2, the complete variable domain reads EAGVTQFPSHSVIEKGQTVTLRCDPISGHDNLYWYRRVMGKEIKFLLHFVKESKQDESGMPNNRFLAERTGGTYSTLKVQPAELEDSGVYFCASSQIPGLAEANTGELFFGEGSRLTVL.